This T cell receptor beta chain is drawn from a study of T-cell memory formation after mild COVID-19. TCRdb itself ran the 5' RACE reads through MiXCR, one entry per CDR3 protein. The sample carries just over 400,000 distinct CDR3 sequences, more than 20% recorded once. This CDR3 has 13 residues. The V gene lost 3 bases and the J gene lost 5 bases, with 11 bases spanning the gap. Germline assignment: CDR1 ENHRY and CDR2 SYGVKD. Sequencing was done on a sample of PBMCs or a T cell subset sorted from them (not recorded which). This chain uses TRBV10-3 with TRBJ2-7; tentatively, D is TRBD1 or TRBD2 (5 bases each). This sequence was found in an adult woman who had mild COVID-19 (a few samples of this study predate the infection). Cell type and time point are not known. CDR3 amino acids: CAISEEGNHEQYF. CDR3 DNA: TGTGCCATCAGTGAAGAGGGGAACCACGAGCAGTACTTC.